Below are 10 T cell receptor beta chains sequenced from a single sample in a study of blood T cells in healthy people across ages. For the second PCR, which ran for about 6 to 11 cycles, a sample-barcoded 5' primer and a J-beta primer mix were used. TCRdb reprocessed the 5' RACE reads with MiXCR, giving one entry per CDR3 protein. The sample lists about 1,400,000 distinct CDR3 sequences; approximately 59% were seen once. The specimen sequenced was blood. The receptor source for this set is a man aged 18 to 30 in good health.

CDR3 bases: TGTGCCAGCAGCCTTATCCAGGGGGCGCGCAATCAGCCCCAGCATTTT. Translation gives CASSLIQGARNQPQHF. The rearrangement links TRBV28 to TRBJ1-5; 8 bases map to TRBD1. Germline values: CDR1 MDHEN, CDR2 SYDVKM. The CDR3 spans 16 residues. V lost 6 bases to trimming and J lost 2 bases; unmatched junction nucleotides: 9.

The chain uses TRBV27 and TRBJ1-6; a possible D gene is TRBD1 (5 bases). V was clipped by 6 bases and J by 9 bases, with 15 bases between them. Germline CDR1 and CDR2: MNHEY and SMNVEV (reference sequence). This CDR3 has 14 residues. CDR3 sequence (DNA): TGTGCCAGCAGGATAACCGGGGCGCCTTCACCCCTCCACTTT. Its translation is CASRITGAPSPLHF.

This clonotype was found once. This chain joins TRBV20-1 and TRBJ2-7, with 10 bases lining up with TRBD2. CDR3 length: 14 amino acids. After removal of 3 bases from V and 2 bases from J, the junction contained 4 bases not matched to a gene. Germline V gene lookup returns CDR1 DFQATT and CDR2 SNEGSKA (reference sequence). The CDR3 DNA sequence: TGCAGTGCTAGGGCCGGGACTAGCGCCTACGAGCAGTACTTC. Protein sequence: CSARAGTSAYEQYF.

The chain joins TRBV21-1 to TRBJ1-2; the DNA was not used to check the table's D call, TRBD1. TRBV21-1 is a pseudogene locus. CDR3 size: 11 residues. As DNA, the CDR3 is TGTGCCAGCAGCGATTCGGGAGGCTACACCTTC. Amino acid sequence: CASSDSGGYTF.

The chain is built from TRBV20-1 and TRBJ2-1; perhaps TRBD1 as D (6 bases). V was shortened by 2 bases and J by 9 bases, with 17 bases between the two germline ends. The CDR3 covers 14 residues. Germline V gives CDR1 DFQATT, CDR2 SNEGSKA (reference sequence). CDR3 sequence: CSARFPGQYGEQFF. The CDR3 coding sequence is TGCAGTGCTAGATTCCCCGGACAGTACGGTGAGCAGTTCTTC.

This clonotype appeared once. J is TRBJ1-1 and V is TRBV7-9; tentative D call: TRBD1 (6 bases). This CDR3 is built from 13 residues. Germline V gives CDR1 SEHNR, CDR2 FQNEAQ (reference sequence). The germline V and J ends were trimmed by 6 bases and 1 base, with 9 bases remaining between them. CDR3 nucleotide sequence: TGTGCCAGCAGGGGGGACAAGAACACTGAAGCTTTCTTT. Its protein is CASRGDKNTEAFF.

V gene TRBV4-1 combines with J gene TRBJ1-2; D not resolved. The CDR3 covers 14 residues. In germline, CDR1 is MGHRA, CDR2 YSYEKL. The germline V and J ends were trimmed by 1 base and 5 bases, with 11 bases remaining between them. CDR3 in amino acids: CASSQVAVTYGYTF. The CDR3 DNA follows: TGCGCCAGCAGCCAAGTCGCAGTTACGTATGGCTACACCTTC.

The chain recombines TRBV3-1 with TRBJ2-7; D gene ambiguous. The CDR3 runs 16 residues. Germline V CDR1 and CDR2: LGHDT, YNNKEL (reference sequence). Trimming cost V 0 bases and J 1 base, with 13 bases left between them. In DNA, the CDR3 is TGTGCCAGCAGCCAAGATCTGAGCAGCTCATCCTACGAGCAGTACTTC. As protein: CASSQDLSSSSYEQYF.

The chain has TRBV4-1 and TRBJ2-5, with a weak D call TRBD2 (5 bases). The J call may be incorrect, as the DNA end agrees better with TRBJ2-7. The CDR3 covers 16 residues. CDR1 is MGHRA and CDR2 is YSYEKL in the germline V gene. The CDR3 loop is CASSQEEKFSGYEQYF. As DNA, the CDR3 is TGCGCCAGCAGCCAAGAGGAGAAGTTCTCGGGGTACGAGCAGTACTTC.

The chain joins TRBV7-2 to TRBJ2-3, with TRBD1 matching over 8 bases. This CDR3 region has 13 residues. Germline V gene data show CDR1 as SGHTA and CDR2 as FQGNSA. Losses at the gene ends were 8 bases for V and 2 bases for J; bases not matched to a gene: 3. The CDR3 DNA sequence: TGTGCCAGCCGACAGGGGCTCACAGATACGCAGTATTTT. Encoded protein: CASRQGLTDTQYF.